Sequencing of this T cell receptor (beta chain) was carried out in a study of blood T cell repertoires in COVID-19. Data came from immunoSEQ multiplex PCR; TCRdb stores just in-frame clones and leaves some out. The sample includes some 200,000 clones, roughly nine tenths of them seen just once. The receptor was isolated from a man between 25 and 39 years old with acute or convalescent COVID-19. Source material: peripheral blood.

CDR3 region: CASSVGPQGRDTQYF. The CDR3 DNA follows: TGTGCCAGCAGCGTAGGACCCCAAGGGAGGGATACGCAGTATTTT. The V call is TRBV9, the J call TRBJ2-3; D may be TRBD2 (6 bases). There are 15 residues in the CDR3. V lost 0 bases and J lost 6, with 14 bases in between. Germline V CDR1 and CDR2: SGDLS, YYNGEE.